What follows is one TCR beta chain and its context. Per the original data handling: Reference gene primers were amplified, and this amplification served to estimate nucleated cell counts. The repertoire was sequenced with immunoSEQ multiplex PCR; TCRdb's copy has only in-frame clones and lacks some. That table gives V, J and clone size, and the DNA gave D and trimming. The sample includes a few hundred thousand clones, roughly 86% of them seen just once. These data originate in a study of blood T cell repertoires in COVID-19. Across the whole study: Samples taken during acute and convalescent COVID-19 were collected in the United States, Italy and Spain. From T cells, B-cell-depleted T cells, or PBMCs came the material, which was cDNA or gDNA.

The receptor was isolated from a man older than 75 with acute or convalescent COVID-19. Source material: peripheral blood.

CDR3 sequence: CASSPASGRAGTGELFF. In DNA, the CDR3 is TGTGCCAGCAGCCCAGCCTCCGGGAGGGCCGGGACCGGGGAGCTGTTTTTT. This chain connects TRBV7-2 to TRBJ2-2; 8 bases match TRBD2. The V gene's germline CDR1 is SGHTA and CDR2 FQGNSA. CDR3 length: 17 residues. The J segment lost 5 bases and the V segment lost 5 bases, leaving 13 bases of the junction unmatched.